These 21 T cell receptor beta chains were all obtained from the same sample, sequenced in a study of spatial heterogeneity in lung cancer. TCRdb called the 5' RACE reads again in MiXCR, with one record for every CDR3 protein. This table holds 13,000 or so distinct CDR3 sequences, about 3.9% found once. Time point described: sample taken at primary tumor resection. Frozen PBMC, nontumor lung or tumor provided whole RNA, which was sequenced unsorted. Here the sequenced sample was PBMCs, taken at surgery. The receptors come from a male donor with early-stage non-small cell lung cancer.

This clonotype showed up many times. Since the library was made to target alpha chains, this beta chain is a stray read and its abundance is not meaningful. The rearrangement uses TRBV28 and TRBJ2-5, with D perhaps TRBD1 (5 bases). The CDR3 spans 13 residues. CDR1 is MDHEN and CDR2 is SYDVKM in the germline V gene. V was trimmed by 3 bases and J by 4 bases, leaving 9 bases between them. Written as DNA, the CDR3 is TGTGCCAGCAGTTTCGGACAATCAGAGACCCAGTACTTC. Amino acid sequence: CASSFGQSETQYF.

This clonotype was observed many times. This beta chain is a stray sequence in a library constructed for alpha chains; its clone size is not meaningful. V gene TRBV28 combines with J gene TRBJ2-4; D unresolved. Germline V lookup: CDR1 MDHEN, CDR2 SYDVKM. V was pared by 2 bases and J by 0 bases, with 2 bases between. There are 13 residues in the CDR3. Written as DNA, the CDR3 is TGTGCCAGCAGTTTACTAGCCAAAAACATTCAGTACTTC. Encoded protein: CASSLLAKNIQYF. The whole variable domain, filled in from reference TRBV28 and TRBJ2-4, reads DVKVTQSSRYLVKRTGEKVFLECVQDMDHENMFWYRQDPGLGLRLIYFSYDVKMKEKGDIPEGYSVSREKKERFSLILESASTNQTSMYLCASSLLAKNIQYFGAGTRLSVL.

At least ten counts were recorded for this clonotype. This beta chain represents an off-target read in a library built for alpha chains; its size is of limited meaning. The genes are TRBV9 and TRBJ2-1; weak D call: TRBD2 (5 bases). The germline CDR1 and CDR2 sequences are SGDLS and YYNGEE. Trimming left V 4 bases short and J 8 bases short, with 13 bases between. This CDR3 is 13 amino acids long. The CDR3 nucleotides are TGTGCCAGCAGCAGCGGCAGACCCCATGAGCAGTTCTTC. This codes for CASSSGRPHEQFF.

Of note for this clonotype: This beta chain slipped into a library made for alpha chains as a stray read, so its size is not meaningful. The CDR3 bases are TGTGCCACCAGTGATCCAACAGGCACCGGGGAGCTGTTTTTT. Protein sequence: CATSDPTGTGELFF. The chain links TRBV24-1 to TRBJ2-2, with D tentatively TRBD1 (5 bases). Trimming pared 3 bases from V and 4 bases from J, leaving 8 bases between. Germline loops: CDR1 KGHDR, CDR2 SFDVKD. This CDR3 is built from 14 residues.

Many counts were recorded for this clonotype. The library was designed around alpha chains, so this beta chain is a stray read whose abundance carries little weight. This rearrangement joins TRBV6-1 to TRBJ1-4, with TRBD1 matching 7 bases. Germline V gives CDR1 MNHNS, CDR2 SASEGT. CDR3 length: 14 amino acids. With V trimmed by 8 bases and J by 3 bases, 6 bases remained unmatched. The CDR3 loop is CASGRQGSNEKLFF. The CDR3 DNA reads TGTGCCAGCGGCCGACAGGGATCTAATGAAAAACTGTTTTTT.

This clonotype has a count of ten or more. This beta chain appears as a stray read in a library generated for alpha chains; its size is not informative. The CDR3 DNA reads as TGTGCCAGCTCACCAGGGGTCAATCAGCCCCAGCATTTT. It encodes CASSPGVNQPQHF. The J gene is TRBJ1-5, the V gene TRBV18; D not certain. The germline V and J ends were trimmed by 2 bases and 3 bases, with 5 bases remaining between them. Germline lookup yields CDR1 KGHSH and CDR2 LQKENI. This CDR3 region has 13 residues.

This clonotype was seen many times. Since it is a stray read in a library aimed at alpha chains, this beta chain has a size that is not meaningful. V gene TRBV6-5 combines with J gene TRBJ2-2; 8 bases match TRBD1. After removal of 10 bases from V and 2 bases from J, the junction contained 6 bases not matched to a gene. The CDR3 is made up of 14 amino acids. Germline loops: CDR1 MNHEY, CDR2 SVGAGI. The CDR3 DNA sequence: TGTGCCACCGCAGGACAGGGTAACACCGGGGAGCTGTTTTTT. This gives the protein CATAGQGNTGELFF.

This clonotype was counted ten times or more. Within a library made for alpha chains, this beta chain is off target, and its count is uninformative. The V call is TRBV2, the J call TRBJ1-5, with D possibly TRBD1 on 5 matching bases. V was pared by 6 bases and J by 7 bases, with 16 bases between. The germline V gene has CDR1 SNHLY and CDR2 FYNNEI. The CDR3 length is 14 residues. CDR3: CASRPGQGPQPQHF. CDR3 nucleotide sequence: TGTGCCAGCAGACCCGGCCAGGGCCCACAGCCCCAGCATTTT.

At least ten counts were recorded for this clonotype. This beta chain appears as a stray read in a library generated for alpha chains; its size is not informative. V and J are TRBV10-3 and TRBJ2-3; weak D call: TRBD2 (7 bases). V was cut by 6 bases and J by 5 bases, with 15 bases left in between. The V gene's germline CDR1 is ENHRY and CDR2 SYGVKD. The CDR3 extends over 14 amino acids. CDR3 region: CAIRGGGSGDTQYF. The CDR3 DNA is TGTGCCATCAGGGGGGGCGGGAGTGGAGATACGCAGTATTTT.

This clonotype was recorded a few times. Within a library made for alpha chains, this beta chain is off target, and its count is uninformative. V usage is TRBV12-3 or TRBV12-4 and J usage is TRBJ1-5, with D possibly being TRBD1 (5 bases). V lost 6 bases, J lost 1 base, and 10 bases lay in between. CDR3 length: 14 residues. The CDR3 protein is CASSKGLSNQPQHF. CDR3 bases: TGTGCCAGCAGCAAGGGACTGAGCAATCAGCCCCAGCATTTT.

This clonotype has ten or more counts. This beta chain represents an off-target read in a library built for alpha chains; its size is of limited meaning. The genes are TRBV28 and TRBJ1-3, with D unclear. This CDR3 has 16 amino acids. Trimming left V 5 bases short and J 0 bases short, with 14 bases between. Germline CDR1 reads MDHEN; CDR2 reads SYDVKM. The chain's CDR3 is CASSPSDFSSGNTIYF. The DNA for the CDR3 is TGTGCCAGCAGTCCCTCGGACTTCTCCTCTGGAAACACCATATATTTT.

This clonotype was counted ten times or more. Little can be read into the size of this beta chain, an off-target read in a library designed for alpha chains. The CDR3 sequence: CASSVTGTGARSYEQYF. The CDR3 nucleotides read TGTGCCAGCAGCGTCACCGGGACAGGGGCCCGCTCCTACGAGCAGTACTTC. This sequence joins TRBV7-9 and TRBJ2-7; 10 bases map to TRBD1. With V trimmed by 5 bases and J by 0 bases, 10 bases remained unmatched. CDR1 is SEHNR and CDR2 is FQNEAQ in the germline V gene (reference sequence). The CDR3 spans 17 residues.

The sample holds many counts of this clonotype. This beta chain is off target for a library built for alpha chains, so its abundance means little. J is TRBJ2-2 and V is TRBV7-9, with D perhaps TRBD2 (5 bases). V lost 7 bases to trimming and J lost 3 bases, with 18 bases between them. The CDR3 is 16 amino acids. CDR1 SEHNR and CDR2 FQNEAQ come from the germline V gene (reference sequence). The CDR3 region is CASNTRGADHTGELFF. CDR3 nucleotides: TGTGCCAGCAACACCCGGGGAGCGGACCACACCGGGGAGCTGTTTTTT.

This clonotype came up many times. Because the library targeted alpha chains, this beta chain is an off-target read whose size means little. CDR3 loop: CSAAGGNEQFF. As DNA, the CDR3 is TGCAGTGCGGCGGGGGGCAATGAGCAGTTCTTC. The V call is TRBV20-1, the J call TRBJ2-1, with 8 bases lining up with TRBD2. Germline V gene data show CDR1 as DFQATT and CDR2 as SNEGSKA (reference sequence). Trimming took 6 bases from V and 6 from J; bases not matched to a gene: 1. The CDR3 runs 11 residues.

Of note for this clonotype: Possible read error: a much larger clone is one base away. Found in a library prepared for alpha chains, this beta chain is an off-target read, and its abundance has little meaning. The genes are TRBV7-2 and TRBJ2-7; TRBD2 matches 8 bases. CDR1 and CDR2 (germline): SGHTA, FQGNSA. The J segment lost 6 bases and the V segment lost 5 bases, leaving 6 bases of the junction unmatched. This CDR3 is built from 13 residues. The CDR3 region has the DNA TGTGCCAGCAGCCTGACTAGCGTGAGCGAGCAGTACTTC. As protein: CASSLTSVSEQYF.

In regard to this clonotype: Because this beta chain is a stray read in a library intended to capture alpha chains, its abundance should not be given much weight. The J gene is TRBJ2-2, the V gene TRBV9; 7 bases agree with TRBD2. CDR1 is SGDLS, CDR2 YYNGEE, per germline. The V and J ends lost 2 bases and 2 bases, in that order; junction bases with no gene match: 6. This CDR3 has 16 residues. CDR3 residues: CASSVWGLPNTGELFF. The CDR3 DNA reads TGTGCCAGCAGCGTGTGGGGACTACCAAACACCGGGGAGCTGTTTTTT.

This clonotype was seen at least ten times. This beta chain came through as a stray read in a library set up for alpha chains, and its size says little. The chain links TRBV6-5 to TRBJ2-4; D perhaps matches TRBD1 (5 bases). The germline CDR1 and CDR2 sequences are MNHEY and SVGAGI. V dropped 2 bases and J dropped 2 bases, with 7 bases sitting between them. The CDR3 is made up of 14 amino acids. CDR3 residues: CASSYQGTKNIQYF. CDR3 nucleotide sequence: TGTGCCAGCAGTTACCAGGGTACCAAAAACATTCAGTACTTC.

Worth noting for this clonotype: A library made for alpha chains picked up this beta chain off target, so its size means little. The chain combines TRBV20-1 with TRBJ1-3, with D uncertain. This CDR3 contains 14 residues. CDR1 is DFQATT, CDR2 SNEGSKA, per germline (reference sequence). The V end was cut by 4 bases, the J end by 4 bases, with 14 bases between. The CDR3 DNA reads as TGCAGTGCTAACCCCGTGGGTGTCGGAAACACCATATATTTT. This sequence encodes CSANPVGVGNTIYF.

The table lists this clonotype with many counts. Because the library targeted alpha chains, this beta chain is an off-target read whose size means little. The chain carries TRBV28 and TRBJ1-5; TRBD1 agrees at 8 bases. Trimming removed 6 bases from V and 3 bases from J; junction bases left unmatched: 10. Germline CDR1 and CDR2: MDHEN and SYDVKM. The CDR3 extends over 16 amino acids. CDR3 nucleotides: TGTGCCAGCAGAGCTGGGGTCCAGGGGGCCAATCAGCCCCAGCATTTT. It translates to CASRAGVQGANQPQHF.

This clonotype was seen ten or more times. The library was built for alpha chains, so this beta chain is an off-target read and its size means little. This CDR3 is CASSYRGSTDTQYF. The CDR3 nucleotides are TGTGCCAGCAGCTATAGGGGGAGCACAGATACGCAGTATTTT. This chain connects TRBV5-6 to TRBJ2-3; tentatively, D is TRBD1 (6 bases). The V end lost 3 bases, the J end lost 0 bases, and 8 bases lay between the germline ends. Germline V gives CDR1 SGHDT, CDR2 YYEEEE. The CDR3 has 14 amino acids.

At least ten counts were recorded for this clonotype. This beta chain represents an off-target read in a library built for alpha chains; its size is of limited meaning. The chain carries TRBV9 and TRBJ2-2; perhaps D is TRBD1 or TRBD2 (5 bases each). CDR1 is SGDLS and CDR2 is YYNGEE in the germline V gene. The V end lost 0 bases, the J end lost 4 bases, and 16 bases lay between the germline ends. This CDR3 contains 17 residues. The CDR3 DNA reads as TGTGCCAGCAGCGTAGACGTGGGGTGGGACCCCACCGGGGAGCTGTTTTTT. Translation: CASSVDVGWDPTGELFF.